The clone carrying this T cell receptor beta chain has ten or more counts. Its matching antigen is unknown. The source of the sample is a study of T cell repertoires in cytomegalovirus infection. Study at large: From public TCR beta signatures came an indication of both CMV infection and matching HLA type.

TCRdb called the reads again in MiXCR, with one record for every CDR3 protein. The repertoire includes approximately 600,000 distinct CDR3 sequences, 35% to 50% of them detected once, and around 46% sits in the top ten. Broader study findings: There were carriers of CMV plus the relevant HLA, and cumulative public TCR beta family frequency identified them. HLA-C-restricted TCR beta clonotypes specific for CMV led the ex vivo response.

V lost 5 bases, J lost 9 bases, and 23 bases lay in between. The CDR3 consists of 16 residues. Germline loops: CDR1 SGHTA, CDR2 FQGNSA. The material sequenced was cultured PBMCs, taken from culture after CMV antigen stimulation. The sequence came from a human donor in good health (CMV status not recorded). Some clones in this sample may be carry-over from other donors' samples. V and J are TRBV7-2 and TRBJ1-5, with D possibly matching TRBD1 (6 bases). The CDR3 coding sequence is TGTGCCAGCAGCCGGGGGCAGGGGATGGGTCTAGGGCCCCAGCATTTT. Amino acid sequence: CASSRGQGMGLGPQHF.